Shown below are 11 T cell receptor beta chains from a single sample sequenced in a study of CD8 T cell repertoires and HIV-1 epitope variants. Measured with immunoSEQ multiplex PCR; TCRdb has only the in-frame clones, and not every one. This table holds around 3,000 clones, about three fifths found once. Their recognized antigens are unknown. Source material: cultured CD8+ T cells derived from PBMCs. The receptor source for this set is a male donor with HIV.

The genes are TRBV30 and TRBJ1-6; D unresolved. The germline CDR1 and CDR2 sequences are GTSNPN and SVGIG (reference sequence). The CDR3 consists of 12 residues. The ends were cut back, 3 bases at V and 8 bases at J, with 8 bases in the middle. The CDR3 is CAWRGLDSPLHF. DNA for the CDR3: TGTGCCTGGAGGGGCTTGGATTCACCCCTCCACTTT.

The count of this clone is one. The chain links TRBV5-6 to TRBJ1-5; weak D call: TRBD1 (6 bases). CDR1 and CDR2 (germline): SGHDT, YYEEEE. The V end lost 2 bases, the J end lost 7 bases, and 13 bases lay between the germline ends. This CDR3 has 14 amino acids. CDR3 amino acids: CASSFRGGRQPQHF. The CDR3 nucleotides read TGTGCCAGCAGCTTTAGGGGGGGGCGGCAGCCCCAGCATTTT.

In this sample, this clone turned up once. V gene TRBV4-2 combines with J gene TRBJ1-5, with D unclear. V shed 4 bases and J shed 0 bases, with 19 bases lying between them. This CDR3 is built from 18 residues. Germline CDR1 is LGHNA and CDR2 is YNFKEQ. The CDR3 loop is CASSPSLTTVHSNQPQHF. The DNA for the CDR3 is TGTGCCAGCAGCCCATCACTCACTACGGTTCATAGCAATCAGCCCCAGCATTTT.

There are a few counts of this clone. The V call is TRBV5-4, the J call TRBJ2-7; no clear D. The V and J ends lost 1 base and 2 bases respectively, with 7 bases between them. Germline values: CDR1 SGHNT, CDR2 YYREEE (reference sequence). The CDR3 has 13 residues. The CDR3 bases are TGTGCCAGCAGCTTGAAAGACGCCTACGAGCAGTACTTC. Translated: CASSLKDAYEQYF.

This clone has just a few counts. The chain carries TRBV7-8 and TRBJ2-3; TRBD2 matches at 8 bases. Unmatched junction bases numbered 8, after V lost 1 base and J lost 2 bases. Germline CDR1 SGHVS, CDR2 FQNEAQ. The CDR3 sequence is 17 residues long. The CDR3 here is CASSLGYAGGPTDTQYF. Written as DNA, the CDR3 is TGTGCCAGCAGCTTAGGTTACGCGGGGGGTCCCACAGATACGCAGTATTTT.

The chain is built from TRBV28 and TRBJ2-1, with D possibly matching TRBD1 (5 bases). In germline, CDR1 is MDHEN, CDR2 SYDVKM. The CDR3 consists of 15 residues. Between the trimmed V and J ends, which lost 6 bases and 4 bases, there was a span of 16 bases. CDR3 amino acids: CASRPRQPDYNEQFF. The CDR3 DNA follows: TGTGCCAGCAGACCTAGACAGCCTGATTACAATGAGCAGTTCTTC.

The chain recombines TRBV28 with TRBJ2-5; D is uncertain. Germline loops: CDR1 MDHEN, CDR2 SYDVKM. The CDR3 runs 13 residues. V gave up 2 bases and J gave up 2 bases, with 6 bases separating them. The CDR3 spells CASSLPHQETQYF. The CDR3 nucleotides read TGTGCCAGCAGTTTACCCCATCAAGAGACCCAGTACTTC.

The J gene is TRBJ2-7, the V gene TRBV28, with D hard to call. CDR1 is MDHEN, CDR2 SYDVKM, per germline. This CDR3 region has 10 residues. Trimming left V 5 bases short and J 7 bases short, with 6 bases between. The CDR3 nucleotides read TGTGCCAGCAGTAATGGGGAGCAGTACTTC. It yields the protein CASSNGEQYF. The full variable domain, in which reference TRBV28 and TRBJ2-7 provide the parts outside the CDR3, is DVKVTQSSRYLVKRTGEKVFLECVQDMDHENMFWYRQDPGLGLRLIYFSYDVKMKEKGDIPEGYSVSREKKERFSLILESASTNQTSMYLCASSNGEQYFGPGTRLTVT.

This rearrangement joins TRBV10-3 to TRBJ1-1; 7 nucleotides line up with TRBD1. The length of the CDR3 is 15 residues. With 9 bases clipped from V and 6 bases from J, the junction kept 16 bases outside the gene matches. Germline CDR1 and CDR2: ENHRY and SYGVKD. The CDR3 region has the DNA TGTGCCATGACTTCCGGGACAGCGAGATTCGCTGAAGCTTTCTTT. Translation: CAMTSGTARFAEAFF.

The V gene is TRBV4-1, the J gene TRBJ2-7; 11 positions agree with TRBD1. Looked up from germline, CDR1 is MGHRA and CDR2 is YSYEKL. This CDR3 is 15 amino acids long. V gave up 5 bases and J gave up 3 bases; unmatched junction bases: 6. CDR3: CASSGSGTGGYEQYF. The CDR3 coding sequence is TGCGCCAGCAGCGGATCGGGGACAGGGGGCTACGAGCAGTACTTC.

The chain recombines TRBV5-6 with TRBJ1-6; unclear D gene. V was clipped by 0 bases and J by 9 bases, with 10 bases between them. This CDR3 has 14 amino acids. From germline, CDR1 is SGHDT and CDR2 YYEEEE. CDR3 protein: CASSLAEMGSPLHF. The CDR3 nucleotides read TGTGCCAGCAGCTTGGCCGAAATGGGTTCACCCCTCCACTTT. The whole variable domain, remainder taken from reference TRBV5-6 and TRBJ1-6, is DAGVTQSPTHLIKTRGQQVTLRCSPKSGHDTVSWYQQALGQGPQFIFQYYEEEERQRGNFPDRFSGHQFPNYSSELNVNALLLGDSALYLCASSLAEMGSPLHFGNGTRLTVT.